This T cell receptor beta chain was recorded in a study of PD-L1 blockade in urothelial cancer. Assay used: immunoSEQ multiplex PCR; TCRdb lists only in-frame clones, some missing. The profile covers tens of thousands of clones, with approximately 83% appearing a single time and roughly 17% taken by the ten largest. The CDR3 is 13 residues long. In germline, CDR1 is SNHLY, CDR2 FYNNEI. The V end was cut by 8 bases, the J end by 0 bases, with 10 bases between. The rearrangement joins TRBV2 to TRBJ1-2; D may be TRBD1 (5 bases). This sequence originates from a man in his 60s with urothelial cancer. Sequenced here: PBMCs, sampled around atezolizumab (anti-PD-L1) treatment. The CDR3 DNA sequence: TGTGCCAGCGTACAGGAAACTAACTATGGCTACACCTTC. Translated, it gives CASVQETNYGYTF. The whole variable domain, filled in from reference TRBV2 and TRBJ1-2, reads EPEVTQTPSHQVTQMGQEVILRCVPISNHLYFYWYRQILGQKVEFLVSFYNNEISEKSEIFDDQFSVERPDGSNFTLKIRSTKLEDSAMYFCASVQETNYGYTFGSGTRLTVV.